Each of the 17 T cell receptor beta chains below was sequenced from the same sample in a study of cytomegalovirus exposure and HLA in healthy donors (dated by TCRdb to about 2017). Library creation used the immunoSEQ multiplex PCR assay. For the multiplex PCR, a mixture combining 60 forward primers for TCR Vbeta segments and 13 reverse primers for TCR Jbeta segments was used. Here the immuneACCESS table is served through TCRdb, limited to in-frame sequences with V and J called. Missing clones are a known gap in these copies; in checked studies unresolved V genes cover under half, and the rest lacks a known reason. Recorded for this sample are 200,000 or so clones; approximately 80% of them occurred a single time. Clones ranked in the top ten supply about 1.9% of the sample. The sequencing input was PBMCs. The receptors derive from a woman in her late teens or twenties in good health and CMV-seropositive.

The V and J genes are TRBV27 and TRBJ1-2; D gene unclear. Trimming took off 3 bases at V and 2 bases at J, with 7 bases between the two ends. The CDR3 is 13 amino acids. The germline V gene encodes CDR1 MNHEY and CDR2 SMNVEV (reference sequence). CDR3 amino acids: CASSFGSNYGYTF. Written as DNA, the CDR3 is TGTGCCAGCAGTTTCGGGTCGAACTATGGCTACACCTTC.

CDR3 protein: CASRNDRDRGGTQYF. As DNA, the CDR3 is TGTGCCAGCAGGAACGACCGGGACAGAGGAGGGACCCAGTACTTC. The chain uses TRBV2 and TRBJ2-5, with 7 bases identical to TRBD1. The CDR3 spans 15 residues. With V trimmed by 6 bases and J by 7 bases, 14 bases remained unmatched. Germline V gene sequence: CDR1 SNHLY, CDR2 FYNNEI.

The CDR3 region has the DNA TGTGCCAGTAGTATTTTTCCGGGATCCTACGAGCAGTACTTC. It codes for CASSIFPGSYEQYF. This chain links TRBV19 with TRBJ2-7, with D maybe TRBD2 (5 bases). The CDR3 loop spans 14 amino acids. Deletions cut 3 bases from V and 1 base from J, with 10 bases between. The germline gives CDR1 LNHDA, CDR2 SQIVND (reference sequence).

This chain uses TRBV12-5 with TRBJ2-7; TRBD1 matches at 9 bases. The length of the CDR3 is 16 residues. Losses at the gene ends were 3 bases for V and 5 bases for J; bases not matched to a gene: 11. CDR1 is LGHNT and CDR2 is FRNRAP in the germline V gene. The CDR3 DNA follows: TGTGCTAGTGGTTTCCGAATGGAGGGACAGGGCCACGAGCAGTACTTC. This sequence encodes CASGFRMEGQGHEQYF.

This chain uses TRBV9 with TRBJ2-1; 8 bases are shared with TRBD2. This CDR3 region has 16 residues. J was trimmed by 7 bases and V by 2 bases; bases with no gene match: 11. Germline CDR1 SGDLS, CDR2 YYNGEE. CDR3 sequence (DNA): TGTGCCAGCAGCGTCCTAGCGGGCGCACAAGTTAATGAGCAGTTCTTC. It is translated as CASSVLAGAQVNEQFF.

The rearrangement uses TRBV4-3 and TRBJ1-2; no reliable D call. From germline, CDR1 is LGHNA and CDR2 YSLEER. Trimming took 1 base from V and 0 from J, leaving 9 bases between them. CDR3 size: 15 residues. The CDR3 DNA reads TGCGCCAGCAGCCAAGTGACACCTACTAACTATGGCTACACCTTC. It translates to CASSQVTPTNYGYTF.

In DNA form, the CDR3 reads TGTGCCAGCAGTTCCTCTGACGGGGATACGCAGTATTTT. This encodes CASSSSDGDTQYF. This rearrangement joins TRBV6-6 to TRBJ2-3; D is unresolved. Germline values: CDR1 MNHNY, CDR2 SVGAGI (reference sequence). The CDR3 loop spans 13 amino acids. Trimming cost V 4 bases and J 6 bases, with 11 bases left between them.

The chain combines TRBV27 with TRBJ2-3, with D tentatively TRBD2 (7 bases). Germline loops: CDR1 MNHEY, CDR2 SMNVEV (reference sequence). This CDR3 spans 14 amino acids. V lost 5 bases and J lost 3, with 12 bases in between. CDR3 loop: CASSLGGATDTQYF. CDR3 sequence (DNA): TGTGCCAGCAGTCTAGGGGGGGCAACAGATACGCAGTATTTT.

This rearrangement joins TRBV7-6 to TRBJ2-5, with a weak D call TRBD2 (6 bases). The V and J ends lost 1 base and 3 bases respectively, with 12 bases between them. The CDR3 sequence is 15 residues long. CDR1 and CDR2 (germline): SGHVS, FNYEAQ. The CDR3 loop is CASSLGAGREETQYF. CDR3 coding DNA: TGTGCCAGCAGCTTAGGGGCGGGGCGGGAAGAGACCCAGTACTTC.

The genes are TRBV25-1 and TRBJ1-6; D not resolved. Germline lookup yields CDR1 MGHDK and CDR2 SYGVNS. The V end was cut by 5 bases, the J end by 10 bases, with 15 bases between. The CDR3 runs to 14 residues. The CDR3 DNA sequence: TGTGCCAGCAGTCTCTCGGGTGGAGGGTCACCCCTCCACTTT. Translated: CASSLSGGGSPLHF.

In its sample, this clone was seen once. The chain couples TRBV6-5 to TRBJ1-3, with D maybe TRBD1 (5 bases). Germline V gives CDR1 MNHEY, CDR2 SVGAGI. The CDR3 spans 14 residues. V was trimmed by 2 bases and J by 5 bases, leaving 10 bases between them. CDR3 bases: TGTGCCAGCAGTTACGACAGTAAACGAAACACCATATATTTT. Protein product: CASSYDSKRNTIYF.

The V gene is TRBV5-1, the J gene TRBJ2-3; D is unclear. V was shortened by 2 bases and J by 2 bases, with 12 bases between the two germline ends. From germline, CDR1 is SGHRS and CDR2 YFSETQ. CDR3 length: 15 amino acids. The CDR3 coding sequence is TGCGCCAGCAGCTTCGAAATGTCACTCACAGATACGCAGTATTTT. Protein product: CASSFEMSLTDTQYF.

The CDR3 region has the DNA TGTGCCAGCAGGGGGACAGCGGACGGAAAACTGTTTTTT. This codes for CASRGTADGKLFF. The chain employs TRBV2 and TRBJ1-4; 7 nucleotides match TRBD1. The V gene end was trimmed by 6 bases and the J gene end by 10 bases; junction bases not matched to a gene: 8. The germline gives CDR1 SNHLY, CDR2 FYNNEI. The CDR3 loop spans 13 amino acids. Complete variable domain (other parts from reference TRBV2 and TRBJ1-4): EPEVTQTPSHQVTQMGQEVILRCVPISNHLYFYWYRQILGQKVEFLVSFYNNEISEKSEIFDDQFSVERPDGSNFTLKIRSTKLEDSAMYFCASRGTADGKLFFGSGTQLSVL.

The chain combines TRBV2 with TRBJ2-7; 14 bases are a match to TRBD2. The CDR3 loop spans 18 amino acids. Germline trimming cut 1 base from V and 0 bases from J; bases unmatched to any gene: 5. CDR1 is SNHLY, CDR2 FYNNEI, per germline. Here the CDR3 reads CASSEGRTSGGPSYEQYF. The DNA for the CDR3 is TGTGCCAGCAGTGAAGGGAGGACTAGCGGGGGGCCCTCCTACGAGCAGTACTTC.

The chain employs TRBV28 and TRBJ1-5; 9 nucleotides agree with TRBD1. The CDR3 totals 15 residues. Germline CDR1 MDHEN, CDR2 SYDVKM. V lost 5 bases, J lost 5 bases, and 7 bases stayed unmatched. The CDR3 sequence is CASSRDREVDQPQHF. The CDR3 nucleotides read TGTGCCAGCAGTCGGGACAGGGAGGTGGATCAGCCCCAGCATTTT.

This chain connects TRBV18 to TRBJ2-5; D gene uncertain. CDR3 length equals 16 residues. V was trimmed by 4 bases and J by 2 bases, leaving 17 bases between them. Germline values: CDR1 KGHSH, CDR2 LQKENI. The CDR3 region is CASSLSGPLQQETQYF. CDR3 in DNA: TGTGCCAGCTCACTAAGTGGGCCACTTCAACAAGAGACCCAGTACTTC.

J is TRBJ1-2 and V is TRBV18, with 8 nucleotides matching TRBD1. The V gene end was trimmed by 5 bases and the J gene end by 3 bases; junction bases not matched to a gene: 2. Germline CDR1 and CDR2: KGHSH and LQKENI. This CDR3 contains 13 residues. The CDR3 loop reads CASSTTGDYGYTF. In DNA form, the CDR3 reads TGTGCCAGCTCAACGACAGGGGACTATGGCTACACCTTC.